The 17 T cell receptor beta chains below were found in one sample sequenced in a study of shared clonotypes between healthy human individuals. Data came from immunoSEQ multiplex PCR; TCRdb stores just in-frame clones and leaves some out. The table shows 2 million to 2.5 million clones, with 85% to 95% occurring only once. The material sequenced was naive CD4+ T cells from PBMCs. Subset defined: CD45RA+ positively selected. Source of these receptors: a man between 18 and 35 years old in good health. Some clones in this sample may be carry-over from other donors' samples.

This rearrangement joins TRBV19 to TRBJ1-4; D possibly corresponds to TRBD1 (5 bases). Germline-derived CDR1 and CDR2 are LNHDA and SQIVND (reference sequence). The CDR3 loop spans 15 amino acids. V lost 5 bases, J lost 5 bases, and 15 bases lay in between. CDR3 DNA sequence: TGTGCCAGTAGTCCAATCACCAGGGACAATGAAAAACTGTTTTTT. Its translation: CASSPITRDNEKLFF.

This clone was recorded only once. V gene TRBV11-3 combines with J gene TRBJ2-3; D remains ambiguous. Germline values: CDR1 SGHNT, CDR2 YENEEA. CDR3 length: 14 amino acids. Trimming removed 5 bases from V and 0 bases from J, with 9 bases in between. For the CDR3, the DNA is TGTGCCAGCAGCCTGGGAACGAGCACAGATACGCAGTATTTT. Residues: CASSLGTSTDTQYF.

CDR3 region: CSGMNRGGDEQYF. The CDR3, as DNA: TGCAGCGGGATGAACAGGGGGGGAGACGAGCAGTACTTC. This chain connects TRBV29-1 to TRBJ2-7; tentative D call: TRBD1 (8 bases). CDR3 size: 13 residues. The germline V gene has CDR1 SQVTM and CDR2 ANQGSEA. V lost 7 bases and J 5 bases, leaving 18 bases between the germline ends.

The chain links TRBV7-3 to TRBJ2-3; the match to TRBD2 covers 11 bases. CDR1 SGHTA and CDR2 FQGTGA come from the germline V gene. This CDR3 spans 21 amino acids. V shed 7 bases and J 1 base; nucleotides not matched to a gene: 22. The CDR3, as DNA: TGTGCCAGCACCGTAGGTGACCCGGGACTAGCGGACTTAAATTGCACAGATACGCAGTATTTT. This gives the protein CASTVGDPGLADLNCTDTQYF.

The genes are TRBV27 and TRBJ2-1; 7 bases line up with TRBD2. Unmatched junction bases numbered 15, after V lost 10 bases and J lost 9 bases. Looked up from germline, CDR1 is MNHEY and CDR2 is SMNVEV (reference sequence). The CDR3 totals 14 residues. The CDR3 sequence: CAKKSGTATGEQFF. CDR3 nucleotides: TGTGCCAAAAAGAGCGGGACGGCAACGGGTGAGCAGTTCTTC.

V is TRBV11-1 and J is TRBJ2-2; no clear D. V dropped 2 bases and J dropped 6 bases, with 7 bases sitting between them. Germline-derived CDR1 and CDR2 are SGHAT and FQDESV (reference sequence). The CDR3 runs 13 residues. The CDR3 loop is CASSLYGAGELFF. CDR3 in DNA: TGTGCCAGCAGCTTATATGGGGCCGGGGAGCTGTTTTTT.

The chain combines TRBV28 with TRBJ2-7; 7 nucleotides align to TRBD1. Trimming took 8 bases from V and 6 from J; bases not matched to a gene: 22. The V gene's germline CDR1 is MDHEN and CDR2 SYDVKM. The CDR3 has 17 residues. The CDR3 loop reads CASPSGTAQWILSEQYF. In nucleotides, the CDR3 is TGTGCCAGCCCCTCCGGGACAGCACAATGGATCCTATCCGAGCAGTACTTC.

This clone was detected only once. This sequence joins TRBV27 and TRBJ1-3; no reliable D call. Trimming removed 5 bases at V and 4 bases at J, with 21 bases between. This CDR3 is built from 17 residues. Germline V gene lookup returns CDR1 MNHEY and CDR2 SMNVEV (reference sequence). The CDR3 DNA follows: TGTGCCAGCAGTACCAGCGACCCTGGGCTTTGGGGAAACACCATATATTTT. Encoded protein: CASSTSDPGLWGNTIYF.

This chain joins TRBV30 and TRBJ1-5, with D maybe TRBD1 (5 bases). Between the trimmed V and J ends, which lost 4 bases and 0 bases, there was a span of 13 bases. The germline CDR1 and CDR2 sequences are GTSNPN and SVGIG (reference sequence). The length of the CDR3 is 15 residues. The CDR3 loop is CAWTQGSDSNQPQHF. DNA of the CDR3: TGTGCCTGGACTCAGGGATCGGATAGCAATCAGCCCCAGCATTTT.

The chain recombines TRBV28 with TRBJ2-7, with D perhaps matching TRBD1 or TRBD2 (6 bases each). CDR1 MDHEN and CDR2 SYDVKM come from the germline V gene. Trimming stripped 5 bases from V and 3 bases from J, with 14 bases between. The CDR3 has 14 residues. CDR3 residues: CASSSIRGLYEQYF. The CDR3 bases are TGTGCCAGCAGTAGCATCCGGGGGCTCTACGAGCAGTACTTC.

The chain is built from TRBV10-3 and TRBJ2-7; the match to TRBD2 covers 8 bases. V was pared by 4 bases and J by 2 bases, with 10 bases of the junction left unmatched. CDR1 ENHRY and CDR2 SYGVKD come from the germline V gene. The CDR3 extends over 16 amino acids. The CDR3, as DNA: TGTGCCATCAGTGGGGGTGGGACTAGTGGCCCCTACGAGCAGTACTTC. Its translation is CAISGGGTSGPYEQYF.

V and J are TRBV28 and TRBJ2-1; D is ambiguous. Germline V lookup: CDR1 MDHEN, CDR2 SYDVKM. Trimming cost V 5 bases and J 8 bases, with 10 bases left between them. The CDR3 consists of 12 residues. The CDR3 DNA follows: TGTGCCAGCAGTCCTAAAGACTATGAGCAGTTCTTC. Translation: CASSPKDYEQFF.

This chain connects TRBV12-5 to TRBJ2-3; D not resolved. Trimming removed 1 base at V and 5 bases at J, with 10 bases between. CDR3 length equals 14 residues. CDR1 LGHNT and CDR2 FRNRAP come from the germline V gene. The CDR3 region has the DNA TGTGCTAGTGGTTTGGGGGCAAAGGTAGATACGCAGTATTTT. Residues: CASGLGAKVDTQYF. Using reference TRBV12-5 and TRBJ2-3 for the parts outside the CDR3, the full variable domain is DARVTQTPRHKVTEMGQEVTMRCQPILGHNTVFWYRQTMMQGLELLAYFRNRAPLDDSGMPKDRFSAEMPDATLATLKIQPSEPRDSAVYFCASGLGAKVDTQYFGPGTRLTVL.

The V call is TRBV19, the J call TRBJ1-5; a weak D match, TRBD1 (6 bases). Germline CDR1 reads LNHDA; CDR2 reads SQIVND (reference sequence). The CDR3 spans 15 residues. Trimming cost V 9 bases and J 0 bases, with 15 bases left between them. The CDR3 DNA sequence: TGTGCCAGCCAATACCGACAGGATAGCAATCAGCCCCAGCATTTT. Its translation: CASQYRQDSNQPQHF. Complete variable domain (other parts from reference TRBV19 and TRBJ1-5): DGGITQSPKYLFRKEGQNVTLSCEQNLNHDAMYWYRQDPGQGLRLIYYSQIVNDFQKGDIAEGYSVSREKKESFPLTVTSAQKNPTAFYLCASQYRQDSNQPQHFGDGTRLSIL.

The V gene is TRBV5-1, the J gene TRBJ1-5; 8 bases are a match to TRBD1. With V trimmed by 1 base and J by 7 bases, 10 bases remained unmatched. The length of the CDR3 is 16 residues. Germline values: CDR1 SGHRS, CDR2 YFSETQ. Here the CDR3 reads CASSLYLQGANQPQHF. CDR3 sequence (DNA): TGCGCCAGCAGCTTGTACCTCCAGGGGGCTAACCAGCCCCAGCATTTT.

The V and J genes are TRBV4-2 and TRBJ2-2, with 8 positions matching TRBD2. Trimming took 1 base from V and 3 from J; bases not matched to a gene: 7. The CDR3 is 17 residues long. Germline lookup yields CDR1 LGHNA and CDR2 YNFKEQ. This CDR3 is CASSQGNSGRYTGELFF. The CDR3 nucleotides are TGTGCCAGCAGCCAAGGGAACAGCGGGAGATACACCGGGGAGCTGTTTTTT.

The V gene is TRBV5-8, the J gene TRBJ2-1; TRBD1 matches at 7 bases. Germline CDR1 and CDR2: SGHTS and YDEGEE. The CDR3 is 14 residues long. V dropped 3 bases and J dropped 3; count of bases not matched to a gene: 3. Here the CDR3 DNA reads TGTGCCAGCAGCTCCGGGACAGACTACAATGAGCAGTTCTTC. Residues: CASSSGTDYNEQFF.